These T cell receptor beta chains were read from a single sample in a study of radiotherapy plus CTLA-4 blockade in lung cancer. Repertoires were generated with immunoSEQ multiplex PCR, while TCRdb's copy carries only in-frame clones and drops some. The table has roughly 60,000 clones, 65% to 85% seen once; the top ten hold about 3%. The material sequenced was peripheral blood, taken from a patient treated with radiotherapy plus ipilimumab. The receptors stem from a human donor with non-small cell lung cancer who had a complete response to radiotherapy plus ipilimumab. The CDR3 runs from the conserved cysteine through the conserved F or W. D genes are given only for firm matches. A clone size is listed for some rows: how often the clone was seen (once, few, many), or a class if it is expanded.

TRBD1	-	TRBV16	TRBJ2-4	TGTGCCAGCAGCCAGACGGGACAGGGCGGAAACATTCAGTACTTC	CASSQTGQGGNIQYF
TRBD1	-	TRBV30	TRBJ1-2	TGTGCCTGGAGGAGGGCAGGGGGCAGCTATGGCTACACCTTC	CAWRRAGGSYGYTF
-	-	TRBV28	TRBJ2-3	TGTGCCAGCACCCTAGGCACAGATACGCAGTATTTT	CASTLGTDTQYF
TRBD2	-	TRBV19	TRBJ2-1	TGTGCCAGTAGGGCCCCGGGGCGGGGGAATGAGCAGTTCTTC	CASRAPGRGNEQFF
TRBD2	-	TRBV5-1	TRBJ2-3	TGCGCCAGCAGCTCTCGGACTAGAGGCCCAGATACGCAGTATTTT	CASSSRTRGPDTQYF
TRBD2	-	TRBV4-1	TRBJ2-3	TGCGCCAGCAGCCAACAATCGACTAGCGGGACCTACACAGATACGCAGTATTTT	CASSQQSTSGTYTDTQYF
TRBD1	-	TRBV19	TRBJ1-2	TGTGCCAGTACCACAAACAGGGGGCTGGGCTATGGCTACACCTTC	CASTTNRGLGYGYTF
TRBD1	-	TRBV9	TRBJ1-4	TGTGCCAGCAGCGCACCGGGACAGGAAGATGAAAAACTGTTTTTT	CASSAPGQEDEKLFF
-	once	TRBV7-9	TRBJ2-2	TGTGCCAGCAGCTTAGGACTGTCCGACACCGGGGAGCTGTTTTTT	CASSLGLSDTGELFF
-	-	TRBV30	TRBJ2-7	TGTGCCTGGAGTAGGCCAGGGGGGACCTACGAGCAGTACTTC	CAWSRPGGTYEQYF
-	-	TRBV7-2	TRBJ1-1	TGTGCCAGCAGCTTATTTCGGAGGGTGAACACTGAAGCTTTCTTT	CASSLFRRVNTEAFF
TRBD1	-	TRBV5-1	TRBJ2-7	TGCGCCAGCAGCTCCTTGGTCCGCAGGGACAGAGAGCCTTACGAGCAGTACTTC	CASSSLVRRDREPYEQYF
TRBD2	-	TRBV5-6	TRBJ2-7	TGTGCCAGCAGCTTGGCCCTAGCGGTCTACGAGCAGTACTTC	CASSLALAVYEQYF
-	-	TRBV4-2	TRBJ1-5	TGTGCCAGCAGCCAAGGCTCAGGGGTAGGGCAGCCCCAGCATTTT	CASSQGSGVGQPQHF
TRBD2	once	TRBV6-1	TRBJ2-7	TGTGCCAGCAGGTGGACTAGCGGGGGCTCCTACGAGCAGTACTTC	CASRWTSGGSYEQYF
-	few	TRBV19	TRBJ1-5	TGTGCCAGTAGTATAGATCCCCAAAGGACAGTTTGGGGTAATCAGCCCCAGCATTTT	CASSIDPQRTVWGNQPQHF
TRBD1	once	TRBV5-5	TRBJ1-1	TGTGCCAGCAGCTTGAGGCGACAGGGCACGGGAACTGAAGCTTTCTTT	CASSLRRQGTGTEAFF
-	-	TRBV18	TRBJ2-3	TGTGCCAGCTCACTACAGGGTTTAACAGATACGCAGTATTTT	CASSLQGLTDTQYF
TRBD1	-	TRBV7-9	TRBJ1-2	TGTGCCAGCAGCAACAGGGGGTGGGATAACTATGGCTACACCTTC	CASSNRGWDNYGYTF
-	-	TRBV21-1	TRBJ1-2	TGTGCCAGCAGCAGCCGGAAGGGGCAGGGCTATGGCTACACCTTC	CASSSRKGQGYGYTF
-	-	TRBV19	TRBJ1-2	TGTGCCAGTAGCATCGACTGGACAGCCAACTATGGCTACACCTTC	CASSIDWTANYGYTF
TRBD2	-	TRBV6-1	TRBJ2-2	TGTGCCAGCAGTGGGTGGGGACTAGCGGGAACCGGGGAGCTGTTTTTT	CASSGWGLAGTGELFF
-	few	TRBV4-3	TRBJ1-5	TGCGCCAGCAGCCAAGAAGTAATACTTGGCAATCAGCCCCAGCATTTT	CASSQEVILGNQPQHF
-	many	TRBV5-6	TRBJ2-7	TGTGCCAGCAGCTTGTCGGAGGGATTCTACGAGCAGTACTTC	CASSLSEGFYEQYF
-	-	TRBV10-1	TRBJ1-4	TGCGCCAGCAGTGAGCATATACCGACGGAGGATGAAAAACTGTTTTTT	CASSEHIPTEDEKLFF
TRBD1	-	TRBV5-1	TRBJ2-5	TGCGCCAGCAGCGCTAATCCGGGACAGCAAGAGACCCAGTACTTC	CASSANPGQQETQYF
TRBD1	-	TRBV19	TRBJ2-1	TGTGCCAGTAGCAGGGACAGAGTTTACAATGAACAGTTCTTC	CASSRDRVYNEQFF
TRBD2	-	TRBV10-2	TRBJ2-7	TGCGCCAGCAGTCGGACTAGCGGGAGCGGCGAGCAGTACTTC	CASSRTSGSGEQYF
TRBD2	-	TRBV27	TRBJ2-7	TGTGCCAGCAGTTTATGGGGACTAGCGGGATTTGGGGCCTCCGAGCAGTACTTC	CASSLWGLAGFGASEQYF
-	-	TRBV4-3	TRBJ2-7	TGCGCCAGCAGCCCCCAGACCGACAGACCCTACGAGCAGTACTTC	CASSPQTDRPYEQYF
TRBD1	few	TRBV16	TRBJ1-6	TGTGCCAGCAGCCGTGACAGGGTGTCTAGGAATTCACCCCTCCACTTT	CASSRDRVSRNSPLHF
TRBD2	-	TRBV7-2	TRBJ2-1	TGTGCCAGCAGCAAACCGGGACTAGTACTCAATGAGCAGTTCTTC	CASSKPGLVLNEQFF
TRBD1	-	TRBV19	TRBJ2-2	TGTGCCAGTACCACGACAGGGGTGTACGCCGGGGAGCTGTTTTTT	CASTTTGVYAGELFF